One and the same sample provided the 23 T cell receptor beta chains below, sequenced in a study of HIV-infected patients and healthy controls. Approximately 510 ng RNA was reverse transcribed with alpha and beta constant-region primers. Alpha and beta chain libraries were made separately by chain-specific third strand synthesis with multiplexing indices. TCRdb fed the 5' RACE reads into MiXCR, producing one record per CDR3 protein. Altogether approximately 9,500 distinct CDR3 sequences are present, roughly 5.6% being singletons, with the ten largest covering 13% to 15%. All unsorted peripheral T cells were captured because whole blood was used without fractionation. The sample here was blood, taken before antiretroviral therapy. Receptors were obtained from an adult with HIV infection.

By sample share, this clonotype is medium-sized. The chain is built from TRBV6-5 and TRBJ2-7; 8 bases line up with TRBD1. The germline V gene encodes CDR1 MNHEY and CDR2 SVGAGI. Unmatched junction bases numbered 9, after V lost 10 bases and J lost 7 bases. The CDR3 length is 12 residues. CDR3 in amino acids: CATGQGAREQYF. In nucleotides, the CDR3 is TGTGCCACAGGGCAGGGGGCGCGAGAGCAGTACTTC.

The V gene is TRBV20-1, the J gene TRBJ2-3; maybe TRBD1 (5 bases). Germline CDR1 reads DFQATT; CDR2 reads SNEGSKA (reference sequence). Trimming pared 2 bases from V and 9 bases from J, leaving 9 bases between. The length of the CDR3 is 11 residues. CDR3 amino acids: CSARQGDTQYF. DNA of the CDR3: TGCAGTGCTAGACAGGGTGACACGCAGTATTTT.

The sample holds many counts of this clonotype. The rearrangement joins TRBV18 to TRBJ2-7; 10 bases map to TRBD1. This CDR3 contains 15 residues. The V segment lost 2 bases and the J segment 6 bases; nucleotides outside the gene matches: 7. Germline CDR1 KGHSH, CDR2 LQKENI. CDR3 bases: TGTGCCAGCTCACCAAATGTAGGACAGGGGGGCGAGCAGTACTTC. The encoded protein is CASSPNVGQGGEQYF. The complete variable domain, with remaining parts taken from reference TRBV18 and TRBJ2-7, reads NAGVMQNPRHLVRRRGQEARLRCSPMKGHSHVYWYRQLPEEGLKFMVYLQKENIIDESGMPKERFSAEFPKEGPSILRIQQVVRGDSAAYFCASSPNVGQGGEQYFGPGTRLTVT.

There are many counts of this clonotype. The rearrangement uses TRBV6-1 and TRBJ1-2; D gene uncertain. Trimming shortened V by 7 bases and J by 7 bases, and 4 bases separated the two germline ends. CDR3 length equals 9 residues. The germline V gene encodes CDR1 MNHNS and CDR2 SASEGT. The CDR3 protein is CASNIGYTF. As DNA, the CDR3 is TGTGCCAGCAACATTGGCTACACCTTC.

This clonotype was picked up many times. The rearrangement uses TRBV10-3 and TRBJ2-7; 12 bases match TRBD2. With V trimmed by 3 bases and J by 2 bases, 8 bases remained unmatched. Germline-derived CDR1 and CDR2 are ENHRY and SYGVKD. CDR3 length: 17 residues. The CDR3 region has the DNA TGTGCCATCAGTGAACCTTCCCTAGCGGGGGGGCCCTACGAGCAGTACTTC. This sequence encodes CAISEPSLAGGPYEQYF.

Relative to its sample, this clonotype is medium-sized. The chain links TRBV12-3 or TRBV12-4 to TRBJ2-2, with no clear D. This CDR3 has 13 amino acids. Deletions cut 7 bases from V and 6 bases from J, with 12 bases between. In DNA, the CDR3 is TGTGCCAGCACTCCCGGCGTCCCCGGGGAGCTGTTTTTT. Encoded protein: CASTPGVPGELFF.

This clonotype is labeled medium-sized (0.01 to 0.1%). J is TRBJ2-1 and V is TRBV14; TRBD1 matches 8 bases. The CDR3 is made up of 14 amino acids. Germline loops: CDR1 SGHDN, CDR2 FVKESK. Trimming took 4 bases from V and 6 from J; bases not matched to a gene: 5. The CDR3 spells CASSPWTGSNEQFF. The CDR3 DNA sequence: TGTGCCAGCAGCCCGTGGACAGGGTCCAATGAGCAGTTCTTC. The whole variable domain, filled in from reference TRBV14 and TRBJ2-1, reads EAGVTQFPSHSVIEKGQTVTLRCDPISGHDNLYWYRRVMGKEIKFLLHFVKESKQDESGMPNNRFLAERTGGTYSTLKVQPAELEDSGVYFCASSPWTGSNEQFFGPGTRLTVL.

This clonotype is medium-sized in the sample. The rearrangement joins TRBV27 to TRBJ1-1; D is perhaps TRBD1 (6 bases). CDR1 and CDR2 from the germline V gene are MNHEY and SMNVEV (reference sequence). CDR3 length: 15 amino acids. V was clipped by 5 bases and J by 8 bases, with 21 bases between them. CDR3: CASSLGGAALGEAFF. DNA for the CDR3: TGTGCCAGCAGTCTCGGGGGGGCGGCGCTCGGCGAAGCTTTCTTT.

This clonotype was observed at least ten times. This chain uses TRBV6-5 with TRBJ2-1; D gene unclear. Germline CDR1 reads MNHEY; CDR2 reads SVGAGI. Deletions cut 5 bases from V and 6 bases from J, with 5 bases between. The CDR3 has 11 amino acids. CDR3 DNA: TGTGCCAGCAGTAGCACCAATGAGCAGTTCTTC. This sequence encodes CASSSTNEQFF.

This clonotype has a count of ten or more. This chain uses TRBV11-2 with TRBJ2-7; 9 positions agree with TRBD2. This CDR3 spans 18 amino acids. The germline V gene has CDR1 SGHAT and CDR2 FQNNGV. The V gene end was trimmed by 5 bases and the J gene end by 5 bases; junction bases not matched to a gene: 19. The CDR3 sequence: CASSRRSSGTSFSHEQYF. CDR3 nucleotides: TGTGCCAGCAGCCGCAGATCGTCCGGGACTAGCTTTTCCCACGAGCAGTACTTC.

This clonotype was seen ten or more times. The J gene is TRBJ2-7, the V gene TRBV18; D might be TRBD1 (6 bases). This CDR3 region has 12 residues. Trimming pared 5 bases from V and 5 bases from J, leaving 10 bases between. Per germline, CDR1 KGHSH and CDR2 LQKENI. The CDR3: CASSVGGNEQYF. CDR3 nucleotides: TGTGCCAGCTCAGTAGGGGGTAACGAGCAGTACTTC.

By proportion, this clonotype is medium-sized (0.01 to 0.1%). V is TRBV5-6 and J is TRBJ2-1; TRBD2 matches at 7 bases. Trimming removed 7 bases from V and 2 bases from J; junction bases left unmatched: 9. Germline V gene data show CDR1 as SGHDT and CDR2 as YYEEEE. This CDR3 is built from 15 residues. The CDR3 is CASRDAGVTYNEQFF. Written as DNA, the CDR3 is TGTGCCAGCCGCGACGCGGGGGTGACCTACAATGAGCAGTTCTTC.

This clonotype was counted ten times or more. The gene calls are TRBV29-1 and TRBJ2-5; 7 bases align to TRBD2. The CDR3 length is 17 residues. Germline trimming cut 0 bases from V and 4 bases from J; bases unmatched to any gene: 14. Germline V CDR1 and CDR2: SQVTM, ANQGSEA. CDR3 protein: CSVEEVGGKSLVETQYF. Here the CDR3 DNA reads TGCAGCGTTGAAGAGGTCGGGGGGAAGTCTTTGGTAGAGACCCAGTACTTC.

In this sample, this clonotype is medium-sized. The chain is built from TRBV2 and TRBJ1-1; tentative D call: TRBD1 (5 bases). The CDR3 spans 11 residues. Germline V CDR1 and CDR2: SNHLY, FYNNEI. V was clipped by 7 bases and J by 6 bases, with 9 bases between them. CDR3: CASKLGAEAFF. In DNA, the CDR3 is TGTGCCAGCAAATTAGGGGCTGAAGCTTTCTTT.

This clonotype was observed a few times. The chain uses TRBV5-1 and TRBJ2-7; 10 nucleotides agree with TRBD2. Germline-derived CDR1 and CDR2 are SGHRS and YFSETQ. This CDR3 contains 15 residues. After removal of 4 bases from V and 2 bases from J, the junction contained 6 bases not matched to a gene. The CDR3 is CASSARTSGTYEQYF. Here the CDR3 DNA reads TGCGCCAGCAGCGCGCGGACTAGCGGAACCTACGAGCAGTACTTC.

This clonotype occurred many times. The chain employs TRBV28 and TRBJ1-1; 8 positions agree with TRBD1. The CDR3 loop spans 12 amino acids. Per the germline V gene, CDR1 is MDHEN and CDR2 is SYDVKM. V trimming: 4 bases; J trimming: 10 bases; junction bases outside the gene matches: 5. The CDR3 loop is CASSWDRFRAFF. In DNA, the CDR3 is TGTGCCAGCAGTTGGGACAGGTTCCGAGCTTTCTTT.

By frequency in the sample, this clonotype is medium-sized (0.01 to 0.1%). The J gene is TRBJ1-4, the V gene TRBV7-9; a possible D gene is TRBD1 (6 bases). The length of the CDR3 is 15 residues. The V end was cut by 4 bases, the J end by 3 bases, with 12 bases between. The germline V gene has CDR1 SEHNR and CDR2 FQNEAQ (reference sequence). CDR3: CASSYTGQANEKLFF. The CDR3 DNA reads TGTGCCAGCAGCTACACAGGGCAGGCTAATGAAAAACTGTTTTTT.

This clonotype qualifies as medium-sized. The V call is TRBV12-3 or TRBV12-4, the J call TRBJ2-2; unclear D gene. This CDR3 has 12 amino acids. The V end was cut by 3 bases, the J end by 6 bases, with 5 bases between. Here the CDR3 reads CASSFQAGELFF. In nucleotides, the CDR3 is TGTGCCAGCAGTTTTCAGGCCGGGGAGCTGTTTTTT.

At least ten counts were recorded for this clonotype. The CDR3 DNA reads TGTGCCAGCAGCTCCAGTTCGGGGCGTGGGACTAATGAAAAACTGTTTTTT. It encodes CASSSSSGRGTNEKLFF. The chain is built from TRBV7-8 and TRBJ1-4, with D possibly matching TRBD1 (5 bases). This CDR3 region has 17 residues. Trimming shortened V by 4 bases and J by 2 bases, and 17 bases separated the two germline ends. Germline-derived CDR1 and CDR2 are SGHVS and FQNEAQ. The full variable domain, its missing parts supplied by reference TRBV7-8 and TRBJ1-4, is GAGVSQSPRYKVAKRGQDVALRCDPISGHVSLFWYQQALGQGPEFLTYFQNEAQLDKSGLPSDRFFAERPEGSVSTLKIQRTQQEDSAVYLCASSSSSGRGTNEKLFFGSGTQLSVL.

This clonotype has ten or more counts. The J gene is TRBJ2-7, the V gene TRBV30, with no clear D. Germline CDR1 is GTSNPN and CDR2 is SVGIG (reference sequence). V was shortened by 2 bases and J by 0 bases, with 2 bases between the two germline ends. This CDR3 comprises 11 residues. In nucleotides, the CDR3 is TGTGCCTGGAGTCTCTCCTACGAGCAGTACTTC. Protein: CAWSLSYEQYF. Using reference TRBV30 and TRBJ2-7 for the parts outside the CDR3, the full variable domain is SQTIHQWPATLVQPVGSPLSLECTVEGTSNPNLYWYRQAAGRGLQLLFYSVGIGQISSEVPQNLSASRPQDRQFILSSKKLLLSDSGFYLCAWSLSYEQYFGPGTRLTVT.

In this sample, this clonotype turned up many times. The rearrangement joins TRBV14 to TRBJ2-1; D gene uncertain. CDR1 and CDR2 (germline): SGHDN, FVKESK. The CDR3 has 13 residues. V was clipped by 1 base and J by 6 bases, with 7 bases between them. CDR3 nucleotides: TGTGCCAGCAGCCAAGGAAGAGTCAATGAGCAGTTCTTC. The encoded protein is CASSQGRVNEQFF.

This clonotype was seen at least ten times. The chain couples TRBV20-1 to TRBJ1-3; D may be TRBD1 (5 bases). Germline-derived CDR1 and CDR2 are DFQATT and SNEGSKA (reference sequence). This CDR3 comprises 13 residues. The germline V and J ends were trimmed by 6 bases and 2 bases, with 11 bases remaining between them. The CDR3 DNA reads TGCAGTGCAGGGCAGGGAGCTGGAAACACCATATATTTT. Translated, it gives CSAGQGAGNTIYF.

In its sample, this clonotype was seen a few times. This sequence joins TRBV5-6 and TRBJ2-7; TRBD2 matches 8 bases. The V and J ends lost 2 bases and 2 bases, in that order; junction bases with no gene match: 12. From germline, CDR1 is SGHDT and CDR2 YYEEEE. The CDR3 spans 17 residues. Here the CDR3 reads CASSLGGSSGTTYEQYF. The CDR3 coding sequence is TGTGCCAGCAGCTTAGGGGGTAGTAGCGGGACTACCTACGAGCAGTACTTC.